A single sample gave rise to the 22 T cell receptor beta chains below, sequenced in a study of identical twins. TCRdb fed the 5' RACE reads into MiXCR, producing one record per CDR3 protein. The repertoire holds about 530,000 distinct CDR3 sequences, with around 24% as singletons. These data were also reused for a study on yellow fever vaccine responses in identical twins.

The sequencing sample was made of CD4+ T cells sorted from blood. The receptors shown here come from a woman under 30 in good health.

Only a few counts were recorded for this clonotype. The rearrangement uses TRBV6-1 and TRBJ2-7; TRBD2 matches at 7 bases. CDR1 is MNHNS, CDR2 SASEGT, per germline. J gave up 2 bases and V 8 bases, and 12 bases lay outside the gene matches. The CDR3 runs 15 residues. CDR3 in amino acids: CASAKASGETYEQYF. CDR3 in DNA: TGTGCCAGCGCAAAGGCTAGCGGAGAAACCTACGAGCAGTACTTC.

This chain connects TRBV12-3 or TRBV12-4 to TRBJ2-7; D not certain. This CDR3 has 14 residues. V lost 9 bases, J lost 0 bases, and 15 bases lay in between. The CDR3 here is CASSATDSSYEQYF. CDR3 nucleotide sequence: TGTGCCAGTTCCGCAACGGATAGCTCCTACGAGCAGTACTTC.

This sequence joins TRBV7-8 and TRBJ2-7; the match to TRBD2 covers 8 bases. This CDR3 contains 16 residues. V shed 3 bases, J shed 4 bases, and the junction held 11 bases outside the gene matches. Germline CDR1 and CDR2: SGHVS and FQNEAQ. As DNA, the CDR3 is TGTGCCAGCAGCTTCTCGATAGCGGGGATGCCGTACGAGCAGTACTTC. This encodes CASSFSIAGMPYEQYF.

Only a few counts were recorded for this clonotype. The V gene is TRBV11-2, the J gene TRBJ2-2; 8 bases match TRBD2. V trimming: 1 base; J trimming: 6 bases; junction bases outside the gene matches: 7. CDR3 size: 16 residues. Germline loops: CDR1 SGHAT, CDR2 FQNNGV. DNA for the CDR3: TGTGCCAGCAGCTTAGGTCCTAGCGGGTCCGCCGGGGAGCTGTTTTTT. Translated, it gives CASSLGPSGSAGELFF.

The CDR3, as DNA: TGTGCCAGCACCGGACAGGGATTGTTGAACACTGAAGCTTTCTTT. It encodes CASTGQGLLNTEAFF. V is TRBV6-1 and J is TRBJ1-1; 8 bases are shared with TRBD1. Germline assignment: CDR1 MNHNS and CDR2 SASEGT. V lost 7 bases, J lost 0 bases, and 7 bases stayed unmatched. The CDR3 consists of 15 residues.

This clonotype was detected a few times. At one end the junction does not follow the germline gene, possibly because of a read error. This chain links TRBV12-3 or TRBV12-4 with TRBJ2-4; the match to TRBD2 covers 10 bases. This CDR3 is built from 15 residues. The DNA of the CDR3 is TGTGCCAGCAGGGTAGCGGGGGGACCCAAAGACATTCAGTACTTC. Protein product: CASRVAGGPKDIQYF.

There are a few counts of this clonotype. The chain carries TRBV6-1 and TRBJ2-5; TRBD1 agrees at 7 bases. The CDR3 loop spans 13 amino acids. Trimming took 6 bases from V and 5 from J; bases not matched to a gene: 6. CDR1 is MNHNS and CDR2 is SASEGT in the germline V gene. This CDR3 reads CASRDRLGETQYF. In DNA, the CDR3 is TGTGCCAGCAGGGACAGGTTAGGCGAGACCCAGTACTTC.

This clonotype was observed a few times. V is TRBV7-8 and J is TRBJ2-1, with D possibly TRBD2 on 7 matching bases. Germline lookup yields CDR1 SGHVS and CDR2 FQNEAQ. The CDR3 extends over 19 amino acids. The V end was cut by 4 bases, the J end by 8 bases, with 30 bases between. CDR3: CASSYLSIIRGGGPHEQFF. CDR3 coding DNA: TGTGCCAGCAGCTATCTCTCAATAATAAGAGGGGGAGGGCCTCATGAGCAGTTCTTC.

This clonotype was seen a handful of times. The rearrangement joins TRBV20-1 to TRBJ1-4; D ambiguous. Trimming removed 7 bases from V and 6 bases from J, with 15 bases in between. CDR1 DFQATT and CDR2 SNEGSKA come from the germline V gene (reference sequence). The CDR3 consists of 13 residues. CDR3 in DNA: TGCAGTGGAAGCGGACCACCGGATGAAAAACTGTTTTTT. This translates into CSGSGPPDEKLFF.

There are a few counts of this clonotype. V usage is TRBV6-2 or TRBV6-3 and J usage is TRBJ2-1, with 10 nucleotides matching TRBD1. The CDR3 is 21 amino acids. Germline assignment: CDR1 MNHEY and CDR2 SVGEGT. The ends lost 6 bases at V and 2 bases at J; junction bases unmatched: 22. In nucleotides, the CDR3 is TGTGCCAGCAGCCCACAGGGCGGGACAGGGGATGCGCGAATAACCTACAATGAGCAGTTCTTC. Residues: CASSPQGGTGDARITYNEQFF.

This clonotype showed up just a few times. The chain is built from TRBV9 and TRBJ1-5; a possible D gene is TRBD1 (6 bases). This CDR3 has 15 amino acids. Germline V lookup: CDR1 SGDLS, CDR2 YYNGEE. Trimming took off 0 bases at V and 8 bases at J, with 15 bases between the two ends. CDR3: CASSVAPDSSKPQHF. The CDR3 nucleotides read TGTGCCAGCAGCGTAGCTCCGGACAGTTCCAAGCCCCAGCATTTT.

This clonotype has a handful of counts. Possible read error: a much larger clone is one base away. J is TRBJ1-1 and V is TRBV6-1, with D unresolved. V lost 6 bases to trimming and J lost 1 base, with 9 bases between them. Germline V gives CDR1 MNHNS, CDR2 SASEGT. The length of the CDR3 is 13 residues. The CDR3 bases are TGTGCCAGCAGCTCACACGGGAACACTGAAGCTTTCTTT. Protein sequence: CASSSHGNTEAFF.

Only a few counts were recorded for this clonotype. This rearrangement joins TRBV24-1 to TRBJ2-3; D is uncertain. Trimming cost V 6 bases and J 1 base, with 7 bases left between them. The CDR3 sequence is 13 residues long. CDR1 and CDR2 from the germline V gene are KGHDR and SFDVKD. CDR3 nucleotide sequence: TGTGCCACCAGTCCAAGGGGCACAGATACGCAGTATTTT. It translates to CATSPRGTDTQYF.

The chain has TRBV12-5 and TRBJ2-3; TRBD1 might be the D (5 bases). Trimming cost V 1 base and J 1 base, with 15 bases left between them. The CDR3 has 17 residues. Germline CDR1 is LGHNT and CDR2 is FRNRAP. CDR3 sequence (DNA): TGTGCTAGTGGTTTGGAGCTAAGTCAGGGCCGCACAGATACGCAGTATTTT. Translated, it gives CASGLELSQGRTDTQYF.

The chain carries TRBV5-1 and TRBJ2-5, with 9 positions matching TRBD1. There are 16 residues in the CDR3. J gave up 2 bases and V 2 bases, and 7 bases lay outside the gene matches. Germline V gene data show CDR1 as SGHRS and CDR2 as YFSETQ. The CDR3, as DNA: TGCGCCAGCAGCTTTGGAGCAGACAGGGGGCAAGAGACCCAGTACTTC. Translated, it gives CASSFGADRGQETQYF.

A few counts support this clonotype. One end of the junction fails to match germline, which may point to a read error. The CDR3 sequence is CASSEASTGTGNNF. CDR3 nucleotide sequence: TGTGCCAGCAGTGAAGCCTCAACCGGGACAGGGAATAACTTC. The chain recombines TRBV6-1 with TRBJ2-5, with TRBD1 matching over 9 bases. Germline CDR1 MNHNS, CDR2 SASEGT. The length of the CDR3 is 14 residues.

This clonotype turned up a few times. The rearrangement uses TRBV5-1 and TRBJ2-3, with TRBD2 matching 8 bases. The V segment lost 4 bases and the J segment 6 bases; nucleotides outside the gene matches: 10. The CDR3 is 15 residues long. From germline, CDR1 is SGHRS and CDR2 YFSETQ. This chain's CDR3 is CASSPGLGMRDTQYF. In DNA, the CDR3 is TGCGCCAGCAGCCCGGGACTAGGGATGCGCGATACGCAGTATTTT.

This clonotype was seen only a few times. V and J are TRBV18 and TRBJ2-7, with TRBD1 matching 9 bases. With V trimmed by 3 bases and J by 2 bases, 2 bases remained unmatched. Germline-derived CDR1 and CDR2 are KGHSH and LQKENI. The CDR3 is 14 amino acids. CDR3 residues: CASSPGQGTYEQYV. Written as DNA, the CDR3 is TGTGCCAGCTCACCCGGACAGGGGACCTACGAGCAGTACGTC.

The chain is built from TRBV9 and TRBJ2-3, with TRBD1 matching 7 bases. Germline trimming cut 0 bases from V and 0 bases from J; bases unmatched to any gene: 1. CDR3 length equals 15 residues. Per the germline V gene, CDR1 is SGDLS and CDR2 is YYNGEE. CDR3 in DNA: TGTGCCAGCAGCGTAGTGGGACAGAGCACAGATACGCAGTATTTT. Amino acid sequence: CASSVVGQSTDTQYF.

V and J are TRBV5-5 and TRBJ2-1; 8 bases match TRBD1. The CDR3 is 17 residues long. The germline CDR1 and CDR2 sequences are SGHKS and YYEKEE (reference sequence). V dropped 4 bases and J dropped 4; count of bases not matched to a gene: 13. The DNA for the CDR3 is TGTGCCAGCAGCATAAACACCGGGACAGGAGCTTACAATGAGCAGTTCTTC. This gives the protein CASSINTGTGAYNEQFF.

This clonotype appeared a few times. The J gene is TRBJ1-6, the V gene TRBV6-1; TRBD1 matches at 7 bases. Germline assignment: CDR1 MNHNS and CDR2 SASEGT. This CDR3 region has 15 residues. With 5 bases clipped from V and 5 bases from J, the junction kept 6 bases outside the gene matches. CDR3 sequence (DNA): TGTGCCAGCAGTCGATCAGGGGGGGATAATTCACCCCTCCACTTT. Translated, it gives CASSRSGGDNSPLHF.

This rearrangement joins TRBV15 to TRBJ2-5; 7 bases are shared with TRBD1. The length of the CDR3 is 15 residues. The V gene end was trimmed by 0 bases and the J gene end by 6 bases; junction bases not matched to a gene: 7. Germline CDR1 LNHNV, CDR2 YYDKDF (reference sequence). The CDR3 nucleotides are TGTGCCACCAGCAGAGATCGCGACAGGGTTCAGACCCAGTACTTC. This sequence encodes CATSRDRDRVQTQYF. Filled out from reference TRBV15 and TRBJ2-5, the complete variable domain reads DAMVIQNPRYQVTQFGKPVTLSCSQTLNHNVMYWYQQKSSQAPKLLFHYYDKDFNNEADTPDNFQSRRPNTSFCFLDIRSPGLGDTAMYLCATSRDRDRVQTQYFGPGTRLLVL.